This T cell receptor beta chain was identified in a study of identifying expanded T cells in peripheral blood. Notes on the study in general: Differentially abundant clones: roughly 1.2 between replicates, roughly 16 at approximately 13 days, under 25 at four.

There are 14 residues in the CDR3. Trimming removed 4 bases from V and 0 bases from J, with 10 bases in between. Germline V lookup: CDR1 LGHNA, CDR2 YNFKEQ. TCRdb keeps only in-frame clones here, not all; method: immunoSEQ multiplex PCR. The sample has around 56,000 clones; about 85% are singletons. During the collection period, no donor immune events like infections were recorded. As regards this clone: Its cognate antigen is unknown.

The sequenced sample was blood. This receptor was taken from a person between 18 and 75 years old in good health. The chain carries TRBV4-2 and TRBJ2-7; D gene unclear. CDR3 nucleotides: TGTGCCAGCAGCCTTGGTATGAGCTCCTACGAGCAGTACTTC. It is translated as CASSLGMSSYEQYF.